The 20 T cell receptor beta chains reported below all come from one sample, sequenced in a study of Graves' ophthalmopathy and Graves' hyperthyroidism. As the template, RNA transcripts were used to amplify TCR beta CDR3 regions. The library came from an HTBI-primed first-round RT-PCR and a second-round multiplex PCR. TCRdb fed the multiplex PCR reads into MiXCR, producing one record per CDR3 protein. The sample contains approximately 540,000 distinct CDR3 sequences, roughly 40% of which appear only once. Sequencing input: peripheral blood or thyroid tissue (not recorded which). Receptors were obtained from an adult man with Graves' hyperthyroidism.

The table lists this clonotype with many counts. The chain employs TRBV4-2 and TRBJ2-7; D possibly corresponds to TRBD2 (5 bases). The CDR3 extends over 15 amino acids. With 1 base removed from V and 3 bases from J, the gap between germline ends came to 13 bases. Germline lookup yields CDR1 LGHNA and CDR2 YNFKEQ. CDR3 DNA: TGTGCCAGCAGCCAAGGAAGAGGGCTGATCTACGAGCAGTACTTC. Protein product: CASSQGRGLIYEQYF.

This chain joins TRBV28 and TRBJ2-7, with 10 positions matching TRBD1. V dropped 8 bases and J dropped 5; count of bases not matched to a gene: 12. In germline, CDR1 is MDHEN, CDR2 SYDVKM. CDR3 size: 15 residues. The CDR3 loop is CASRPTGTGENEQYF. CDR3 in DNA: TGTGCCAGCCGCCCGACCGGGACAGGGGAGAACGAGCAGTACTTC.

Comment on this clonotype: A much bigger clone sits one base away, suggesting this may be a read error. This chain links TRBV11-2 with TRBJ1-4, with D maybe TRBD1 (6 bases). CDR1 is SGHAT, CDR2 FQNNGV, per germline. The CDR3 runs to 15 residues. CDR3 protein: CASGLGAQGNEKLFF. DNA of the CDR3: TGTGCCAGCGGCTTGGGGGCGCAGGGTAATGAAAAACTGTTTTTT.

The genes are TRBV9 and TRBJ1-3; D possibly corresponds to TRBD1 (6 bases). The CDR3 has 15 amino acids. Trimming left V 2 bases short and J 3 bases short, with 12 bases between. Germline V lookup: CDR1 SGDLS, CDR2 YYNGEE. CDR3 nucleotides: TGTGCCAGCAGCGTGTCAGGGGCGTTTGGAAACACCATATATTTT. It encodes CASSVSGAFGNTIYF.

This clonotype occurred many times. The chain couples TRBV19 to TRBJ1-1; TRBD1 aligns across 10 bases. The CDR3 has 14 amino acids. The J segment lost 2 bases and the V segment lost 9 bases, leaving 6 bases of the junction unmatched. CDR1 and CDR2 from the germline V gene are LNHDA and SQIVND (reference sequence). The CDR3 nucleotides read TGTGCCAGCAGCCGGGACAGGGGAAACACTGAAGCTTTCTTT. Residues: CASSRDRGNTEAFF.

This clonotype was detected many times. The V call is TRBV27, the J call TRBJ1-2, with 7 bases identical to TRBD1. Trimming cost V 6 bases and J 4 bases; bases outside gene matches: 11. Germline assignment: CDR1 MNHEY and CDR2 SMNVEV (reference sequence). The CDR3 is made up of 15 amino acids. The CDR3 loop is CASRPPGQPSYGYTF. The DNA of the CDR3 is TGTGCCAGCAGGCCGCCGGGACAGCCCTCCTATGGCTACACCTTC.

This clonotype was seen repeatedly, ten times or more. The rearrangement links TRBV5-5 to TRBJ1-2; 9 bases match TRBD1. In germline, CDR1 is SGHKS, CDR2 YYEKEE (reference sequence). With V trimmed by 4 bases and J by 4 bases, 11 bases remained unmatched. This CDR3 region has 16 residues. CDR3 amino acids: CASSPHGTGPPYGYTF. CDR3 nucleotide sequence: TGTGCCAGCAGCCCCCACGGGACAGGGCCGCCCTATGGCTACACCTTC.

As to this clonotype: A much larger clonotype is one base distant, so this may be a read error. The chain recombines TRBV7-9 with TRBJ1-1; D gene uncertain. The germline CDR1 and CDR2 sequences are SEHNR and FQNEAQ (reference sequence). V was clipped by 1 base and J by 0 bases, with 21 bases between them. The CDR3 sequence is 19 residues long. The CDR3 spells CASSLVGGTRRQMNTEAFF. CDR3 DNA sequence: TGTGCCAGCAGCTTAGTGGGCGGTACGAGGCGACAAATGAACACTGAAGCTTTCTTT.

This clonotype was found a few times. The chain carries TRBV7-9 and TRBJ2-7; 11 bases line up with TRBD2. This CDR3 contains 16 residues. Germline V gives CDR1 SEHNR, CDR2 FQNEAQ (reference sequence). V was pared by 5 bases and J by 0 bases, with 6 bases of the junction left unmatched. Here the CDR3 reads CASSPSGGLSSYEQYF. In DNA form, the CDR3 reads TGTGCCAGCAGCCCTAGCGGGGGGCTAAGCTCCTACGAGCAGTACTTC.

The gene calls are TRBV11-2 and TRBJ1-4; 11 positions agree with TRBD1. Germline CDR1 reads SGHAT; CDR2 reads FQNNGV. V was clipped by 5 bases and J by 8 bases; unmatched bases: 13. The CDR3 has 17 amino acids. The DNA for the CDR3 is TGTGCCAGCAGCCCAATCCCGGACGGGACAGGGGGAGAAAAACTGTTTTTT. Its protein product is CASSPIPDGTGGEKLFF.

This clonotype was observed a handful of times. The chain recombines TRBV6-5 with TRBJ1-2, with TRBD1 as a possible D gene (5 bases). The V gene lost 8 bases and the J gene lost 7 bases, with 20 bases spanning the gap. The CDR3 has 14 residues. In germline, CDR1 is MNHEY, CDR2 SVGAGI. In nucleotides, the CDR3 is TGTGCCAGCCGGGTCGGGGGGGGAGGTGGTGGCTACACCTTC. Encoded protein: CASRVGGGGGGYTF.

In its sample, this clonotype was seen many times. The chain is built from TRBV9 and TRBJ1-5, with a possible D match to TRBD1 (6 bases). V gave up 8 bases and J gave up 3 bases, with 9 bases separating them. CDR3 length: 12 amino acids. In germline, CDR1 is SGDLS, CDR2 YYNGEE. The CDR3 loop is CASGQSNQPQHF. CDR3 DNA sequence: TGTGCCAGTGGACAGTCCAATCAGCCCCAGCATTTT. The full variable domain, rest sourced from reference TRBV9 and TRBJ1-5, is DSGVTQTPKHLITATGQRVTLRCSPRSGDLSVYWYQQSLDQGLQFLIQYYNGEERAKGNILERFSAQQFPDLHSELNLSSLELGDSALYFCASGQSNQPQHFGDGTRLSIL.

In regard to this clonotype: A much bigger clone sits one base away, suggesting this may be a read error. The CDR3 here is CASSPGTSGTYAQYF. CDR3 coding DNA: TGTGCCAGCAGCCCGGGGACTAGCGGGACCTACGCGCAGTACTTC. This sequence joins TRBV5-1 and TRBJ2-7; 13 positions agree with TRBD2. The CDR3 is 15 residues long. Germline V gene data show CDR1 as SGHRS and CDR2 as YFSETQ.

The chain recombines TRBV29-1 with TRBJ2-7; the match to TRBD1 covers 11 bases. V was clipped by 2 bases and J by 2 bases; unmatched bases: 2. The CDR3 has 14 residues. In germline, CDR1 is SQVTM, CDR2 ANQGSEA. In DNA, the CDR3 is TGCAGCGTTGAATGGACAGGGGGCACCTACGAGCAGTACTTC. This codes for CSVEWTGGTYEQYF.

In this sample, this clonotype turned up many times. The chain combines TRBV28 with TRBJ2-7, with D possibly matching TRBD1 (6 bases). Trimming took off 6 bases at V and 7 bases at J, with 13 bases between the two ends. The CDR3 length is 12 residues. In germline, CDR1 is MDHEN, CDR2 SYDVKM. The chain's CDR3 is CASSSSGEEQYF. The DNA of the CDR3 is TGTGCCAGCAGCTCATCAGGGGAGGAGCAGTACTTC.

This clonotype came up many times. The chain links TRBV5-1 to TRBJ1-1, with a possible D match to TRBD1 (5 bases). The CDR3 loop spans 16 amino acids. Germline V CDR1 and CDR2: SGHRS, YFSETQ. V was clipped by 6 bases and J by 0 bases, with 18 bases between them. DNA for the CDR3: TGCGCCAGCATGAAAAGTGGGGCCAGTATGAACACTGAAGCTTTCTTT. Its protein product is CASMKSGASMNTEAFF.

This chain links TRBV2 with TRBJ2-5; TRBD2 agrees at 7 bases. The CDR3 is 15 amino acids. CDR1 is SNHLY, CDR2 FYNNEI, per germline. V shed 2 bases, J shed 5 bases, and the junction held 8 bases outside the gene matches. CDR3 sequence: CASSETRLARETQYF. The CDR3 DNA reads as TGTGCCAGCAGTGAAACACGACTAGCTAGGGAGACCCAGTACTTC.

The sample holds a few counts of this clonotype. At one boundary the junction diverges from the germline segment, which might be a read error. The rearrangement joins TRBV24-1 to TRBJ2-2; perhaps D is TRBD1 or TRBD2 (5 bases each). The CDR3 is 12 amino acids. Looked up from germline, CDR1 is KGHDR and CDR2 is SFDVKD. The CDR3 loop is CATGEGTGELFF. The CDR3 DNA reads TGTGCCACCGGTGAGGGGACCGGGGAGCTGTTTTTT.

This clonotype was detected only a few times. Written as DNA, the CDR3 is TGTGCCAGCGCTATAGGGGCCGGGGGCTTACGAGCTTTCTTT. Its translation: CASAIGAGGLRAFF. The J gene is TRBJ1-1, the V gene TRBV12-3 or TRBV12-4; tentative D call: TRBD1 (6 bases). The CDR3 has 14 residues. Trimming removed 8 bases at V and 10 bases at J, with 23 bases between.

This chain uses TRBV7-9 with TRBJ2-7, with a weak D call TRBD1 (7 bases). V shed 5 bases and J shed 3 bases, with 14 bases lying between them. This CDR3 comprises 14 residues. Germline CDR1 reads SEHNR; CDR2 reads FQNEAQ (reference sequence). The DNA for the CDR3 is TGTGCCAGCAGCACGGACAGGCGGGACTACGAGCAGTACTTC. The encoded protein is CASSTDRRDYEQYF.